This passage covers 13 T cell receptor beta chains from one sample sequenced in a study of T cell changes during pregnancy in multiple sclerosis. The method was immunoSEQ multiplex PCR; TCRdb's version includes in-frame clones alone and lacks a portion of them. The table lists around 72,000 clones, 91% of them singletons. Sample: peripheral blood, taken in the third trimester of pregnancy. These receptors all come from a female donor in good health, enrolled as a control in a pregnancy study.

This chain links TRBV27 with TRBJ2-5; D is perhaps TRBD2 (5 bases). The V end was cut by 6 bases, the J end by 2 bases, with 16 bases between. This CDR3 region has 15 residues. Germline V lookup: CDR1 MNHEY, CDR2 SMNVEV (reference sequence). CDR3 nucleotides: TGTGCCAGCAGCCTATATCGCCCGGGGCAAGAGACCCAGTACTTC. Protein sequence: CASSLYRPGQETQYF.

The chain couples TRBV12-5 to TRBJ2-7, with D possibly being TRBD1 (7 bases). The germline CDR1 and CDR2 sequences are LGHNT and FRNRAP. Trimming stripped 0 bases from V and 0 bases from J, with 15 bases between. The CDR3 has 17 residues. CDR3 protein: CASGLVRGLASSYEQYF. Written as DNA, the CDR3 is TGTGCTAGTGGTTTGGTAAGGGGGCTAGCGAGCTCCTACGAGCAGTACTTC. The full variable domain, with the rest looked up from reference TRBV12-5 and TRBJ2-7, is DARVTQTPRHKVTEMGQEVTMRCQPILGHNTVFWYRQTMMQGLELLAYFRNRAPLDDSGMPKDRFSAEMPDATLATLKIQPSEPRDSAVYFCASGLVRGLASSYEQYFGPGTRLTVT.

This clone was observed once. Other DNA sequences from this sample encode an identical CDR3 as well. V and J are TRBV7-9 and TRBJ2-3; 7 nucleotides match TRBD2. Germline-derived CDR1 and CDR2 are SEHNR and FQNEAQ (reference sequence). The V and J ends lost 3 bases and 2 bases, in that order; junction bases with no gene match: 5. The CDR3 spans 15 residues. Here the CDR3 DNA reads TGTGCCAGCAGCTTGGTCCGGGGGGACACAGATACGCAGTATTTT. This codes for CASSLVRGDTDTQYF.

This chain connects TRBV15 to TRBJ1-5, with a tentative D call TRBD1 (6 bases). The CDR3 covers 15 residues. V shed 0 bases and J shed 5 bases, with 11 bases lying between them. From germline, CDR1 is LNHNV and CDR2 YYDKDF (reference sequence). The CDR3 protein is CATSRDYRADQPQHF. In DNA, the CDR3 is TGTGCCACCAGCAGAGATTACAGGGCTGATCAGCCCCAGCATTTT.

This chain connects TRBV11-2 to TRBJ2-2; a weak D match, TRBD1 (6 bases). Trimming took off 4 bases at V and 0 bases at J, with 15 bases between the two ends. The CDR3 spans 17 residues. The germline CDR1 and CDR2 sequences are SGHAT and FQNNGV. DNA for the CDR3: TGTGCCAGCAGCTCGAAATCACAGGGCGCGAACACCGGGGAGCTGTTTTTT. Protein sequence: CASSSKSQGANTGELFF.

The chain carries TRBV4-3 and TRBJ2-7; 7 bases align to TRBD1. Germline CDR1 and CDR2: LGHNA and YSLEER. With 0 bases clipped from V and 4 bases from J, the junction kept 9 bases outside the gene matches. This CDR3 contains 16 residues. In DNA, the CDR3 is TGCGCCAGCAGCCAAGATTGGGCAGGGGGAACGTACGAGCAGTACTTC. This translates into CASSQDWAGGTYEQYF.

The CDR3 loop is CASSDGPGMGEQYF. The CDR3 DNA reads as TGTGCCAGCAGTGACGGACCAGGGATGGGCGAGCAGTACTTC. The chain couples TRBV6-4 to TRBJ2-7, with D possibly matching TRBD1 (5 bases). V was pared by 2 bases and J by 6 bases, with 14 bases between. Germline V CDR1 and CDR2: MRHNA, SNTAGT. The CDR3 has 14 residues.

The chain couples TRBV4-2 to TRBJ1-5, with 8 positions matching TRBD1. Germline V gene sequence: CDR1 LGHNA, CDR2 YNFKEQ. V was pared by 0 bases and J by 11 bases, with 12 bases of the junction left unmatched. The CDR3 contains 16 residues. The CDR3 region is CASSQESTGAPLAQHF. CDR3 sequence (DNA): TGTGCCAGCAGCCAAGAATCGACAGGGGCCCCCTTAGCCCAGCATTTT.

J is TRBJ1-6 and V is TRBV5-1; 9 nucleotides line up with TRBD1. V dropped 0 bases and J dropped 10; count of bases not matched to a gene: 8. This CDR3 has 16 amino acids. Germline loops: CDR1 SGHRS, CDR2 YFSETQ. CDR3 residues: CASSLGSGGQGSPLHF. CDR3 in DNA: TGCGCCAGCAGCTTGGGGTCCGGGGGACAGGGATCACCCCTCCACTTT.

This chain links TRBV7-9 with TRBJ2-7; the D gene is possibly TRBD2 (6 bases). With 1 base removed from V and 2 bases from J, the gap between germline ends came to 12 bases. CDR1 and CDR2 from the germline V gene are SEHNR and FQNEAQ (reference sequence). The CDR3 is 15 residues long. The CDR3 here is CASSLGAGSTYEQYF. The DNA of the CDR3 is TGTGCCAGCAGCTTAGGGGCGGGATCAACCTACGAGCAGTACTTC.

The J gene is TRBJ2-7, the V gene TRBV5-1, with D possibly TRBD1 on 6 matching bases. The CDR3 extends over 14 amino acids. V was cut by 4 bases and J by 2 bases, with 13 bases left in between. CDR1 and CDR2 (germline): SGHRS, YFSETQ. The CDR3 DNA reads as TGCGCCAGCAGCGGATTGACAGGAACCTACGAGCAGTACTTC. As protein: CASSGLTGTYEQYF.

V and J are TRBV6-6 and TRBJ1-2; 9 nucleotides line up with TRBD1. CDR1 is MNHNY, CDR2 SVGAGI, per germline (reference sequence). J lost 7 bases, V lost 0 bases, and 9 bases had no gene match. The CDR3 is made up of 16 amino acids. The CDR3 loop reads CASSYSLTGGLGGYTF. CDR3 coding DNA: TGTGCCAGCAGTTACTCCTTGACAGGGGGATTGGGTGGCTACACCTTC.

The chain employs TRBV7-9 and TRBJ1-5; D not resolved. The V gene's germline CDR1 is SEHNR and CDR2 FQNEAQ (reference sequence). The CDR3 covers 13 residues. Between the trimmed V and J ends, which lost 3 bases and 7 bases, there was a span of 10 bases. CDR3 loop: CASSFDAAQPQHF. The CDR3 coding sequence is TGTGCCAGCAGCTTTGATGCAGCGCAGCCCCAGCATTTT. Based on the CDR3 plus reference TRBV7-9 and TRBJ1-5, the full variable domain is DTGVSQNPRHKITKRGQNVTFRCDPISEHNRLYWYRQTLGQGPEFLTYFQNEAQLEKSRLLSDRFSAERPKGSFSTLEIQRTEQGDSAMYLCASSFDAAQPQHFGDGTRLSIL.